This T cell receptor beta chain is drawn from a study of T cells in localized non-small cell lung cancer. CDR1 MDHEN and CDR2 SYDVKM come from the germline V gene. V lost 6 bases and J 5 bases, leaving 16 bases between the germline ends. The CDR3 is made up of 15 amino acids. Study results and limitations: Tumor samples were not multi-region, leaving intratumor heterogeneity unexcluded. Turning up in adjacent lung were a median roughly 62 of the top 100 tumor clones. Adjacent uninvolved lung tissue had the highest T cell clonality, exceeding tumor.

As to this clone: The antigen is unknown.

Assay used: immunoSEQ multiplex PCR; TCRdb lists only in-frame clones, some missing. The sample yields roughly 36,000 clones, 70% to 80% seen once. The chain uses TRBV28 and TRBJ1-4, with D perhaps TRBD1 (5 bases). The source of this sequence is a woman aged 35 to 75 with stage II squamous cell lung carcinoma. Sequences were derived from PBMCs, sampled before any cancer treatment. The CDR3 sequence is CASSLLGTENEKLFF. As DNA, the CDR3 is TGTGCCAGCAGCCTTCTTGGGACCGAAAATGAAAAACTGTTTTTT.